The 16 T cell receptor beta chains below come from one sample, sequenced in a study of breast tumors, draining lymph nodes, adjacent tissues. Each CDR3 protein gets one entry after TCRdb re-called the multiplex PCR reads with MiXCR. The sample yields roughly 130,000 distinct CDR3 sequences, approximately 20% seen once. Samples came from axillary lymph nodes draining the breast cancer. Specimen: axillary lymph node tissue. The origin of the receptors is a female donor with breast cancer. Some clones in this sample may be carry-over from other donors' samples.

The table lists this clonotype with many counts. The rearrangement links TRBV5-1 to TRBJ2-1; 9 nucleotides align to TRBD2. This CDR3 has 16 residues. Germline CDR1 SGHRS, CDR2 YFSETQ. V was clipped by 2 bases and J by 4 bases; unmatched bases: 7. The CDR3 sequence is CASSLGAGGGYNEQFF. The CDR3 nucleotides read TGCGCCAGCAGCTTAGGAGCGGGAGGAGGGTACAATGAGCAGTTCTTC.

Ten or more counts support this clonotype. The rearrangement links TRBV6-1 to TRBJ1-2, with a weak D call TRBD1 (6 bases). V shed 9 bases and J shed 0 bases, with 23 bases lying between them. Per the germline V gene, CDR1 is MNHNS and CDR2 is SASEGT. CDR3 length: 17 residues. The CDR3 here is CASKGGRDRPPNYGYTF. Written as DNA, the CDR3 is TGTGCCAGTAAGGGGGGGAGAGACAGGCCCCCTAACTATGGCTACACCTTC.

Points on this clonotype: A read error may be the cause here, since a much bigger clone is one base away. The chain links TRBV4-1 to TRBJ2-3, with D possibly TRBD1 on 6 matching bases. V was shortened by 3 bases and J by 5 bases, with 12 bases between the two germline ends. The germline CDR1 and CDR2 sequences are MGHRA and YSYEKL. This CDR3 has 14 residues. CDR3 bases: TGCGCCAGCAGCCAGCGGGCAGGGGTAGATACGCAGTATTTT. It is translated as CASSQRAGVDTQYF.

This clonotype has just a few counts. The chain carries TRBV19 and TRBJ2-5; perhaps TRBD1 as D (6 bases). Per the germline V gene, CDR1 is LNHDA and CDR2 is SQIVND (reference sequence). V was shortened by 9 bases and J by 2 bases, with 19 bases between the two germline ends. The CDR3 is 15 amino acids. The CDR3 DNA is TGTGCCAGCAAACGACTTGACAGGACACAAGAGACCCAGTACTTC. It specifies CASKRLDRTQETQYF.

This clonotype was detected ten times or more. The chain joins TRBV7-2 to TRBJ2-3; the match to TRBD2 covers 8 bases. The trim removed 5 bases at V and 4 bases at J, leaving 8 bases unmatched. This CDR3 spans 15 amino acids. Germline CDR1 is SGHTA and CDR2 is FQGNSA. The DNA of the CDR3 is TGTGCCAGCAGCCGATCGGCGGGAGGTGCAGATACGCAGTATTTT. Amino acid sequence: CASSRSAGGADTQYF.

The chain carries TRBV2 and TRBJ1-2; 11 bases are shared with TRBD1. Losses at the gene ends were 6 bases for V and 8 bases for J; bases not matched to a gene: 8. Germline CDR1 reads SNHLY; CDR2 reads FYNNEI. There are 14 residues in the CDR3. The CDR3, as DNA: TGTGCCAGCAGCCGGACAGGGGGCACCCGGGGCTACACCTTC. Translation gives CASSRTGGTRGYTF.

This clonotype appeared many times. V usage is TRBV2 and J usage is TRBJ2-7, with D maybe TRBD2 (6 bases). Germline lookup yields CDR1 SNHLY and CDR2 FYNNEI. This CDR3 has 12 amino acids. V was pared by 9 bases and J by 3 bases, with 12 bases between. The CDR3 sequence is CARSSEGYEQYF. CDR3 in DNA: TGTGCCAGATCTAGCGAGGGCTACGAGCAGTACTTC.

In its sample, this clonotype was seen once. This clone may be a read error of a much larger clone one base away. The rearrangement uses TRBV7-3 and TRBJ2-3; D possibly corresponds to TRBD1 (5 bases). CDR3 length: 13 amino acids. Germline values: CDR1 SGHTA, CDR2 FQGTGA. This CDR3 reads CASSLMITGTQYF. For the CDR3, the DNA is TGTGCCAGCAGCTTAATGATCACAGGTACGCAGTATTTT.

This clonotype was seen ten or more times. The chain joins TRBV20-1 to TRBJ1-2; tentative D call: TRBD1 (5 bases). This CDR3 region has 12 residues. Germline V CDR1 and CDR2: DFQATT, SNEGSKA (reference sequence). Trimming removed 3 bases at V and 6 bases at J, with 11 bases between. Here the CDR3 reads CSASQGRNGYTF. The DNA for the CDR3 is TGCAGTGCTAGCCAGGGACGGAATGGCTACACCTTC.

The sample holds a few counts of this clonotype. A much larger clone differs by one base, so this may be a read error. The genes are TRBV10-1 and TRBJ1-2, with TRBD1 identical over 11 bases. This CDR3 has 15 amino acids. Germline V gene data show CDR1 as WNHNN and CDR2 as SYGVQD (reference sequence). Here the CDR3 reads CTIADRGRLYYGYTF. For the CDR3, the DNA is TGCACCATCGCGGACAGGGGGCGCTTGTACTATGGCTACACCTTC.

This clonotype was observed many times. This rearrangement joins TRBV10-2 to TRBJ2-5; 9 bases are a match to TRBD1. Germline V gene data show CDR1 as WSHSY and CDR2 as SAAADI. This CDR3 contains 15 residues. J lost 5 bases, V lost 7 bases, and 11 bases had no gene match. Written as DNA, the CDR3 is TGCGCCAGCAAACAACAGGGGGCGTACGGGGAGACCCAGTACTTC. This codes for CASKQQGAYGETQYF.

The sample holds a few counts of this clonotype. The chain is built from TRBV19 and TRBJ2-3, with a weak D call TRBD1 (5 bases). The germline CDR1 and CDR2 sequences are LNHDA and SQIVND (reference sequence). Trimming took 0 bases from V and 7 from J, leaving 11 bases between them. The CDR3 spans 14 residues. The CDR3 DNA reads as TGTGCCAGTAGTATAGATTCACAGGCGAATACGCAGTATTTT. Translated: CASSIDSQANTQYF.

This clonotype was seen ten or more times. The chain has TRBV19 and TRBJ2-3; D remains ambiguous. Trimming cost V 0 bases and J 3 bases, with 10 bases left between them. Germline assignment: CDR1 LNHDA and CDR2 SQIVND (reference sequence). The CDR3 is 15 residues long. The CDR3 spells CASSIDTGLTDTQYF. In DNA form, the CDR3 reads TGTGCCAGTAGTATAGATACTGGGTTGACAGATACGCAGTATTTT.

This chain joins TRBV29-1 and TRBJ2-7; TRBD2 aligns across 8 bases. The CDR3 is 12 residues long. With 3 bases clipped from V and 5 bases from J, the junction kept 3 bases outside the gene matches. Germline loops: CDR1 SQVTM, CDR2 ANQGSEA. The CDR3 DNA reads TGCAGCGTTGAGAGAGCGGGAGACGAGCAGTACTTC. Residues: CSVERAGDEQYF.

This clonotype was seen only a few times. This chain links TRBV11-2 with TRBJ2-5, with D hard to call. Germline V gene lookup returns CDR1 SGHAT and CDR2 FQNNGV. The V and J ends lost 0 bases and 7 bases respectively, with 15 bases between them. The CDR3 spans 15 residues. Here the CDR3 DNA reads TGTGCCAGCAGCTTAGAGTATCCTTCAACCGGGACCCAGTACTTC. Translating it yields CASSLEYPSTGTQYF.

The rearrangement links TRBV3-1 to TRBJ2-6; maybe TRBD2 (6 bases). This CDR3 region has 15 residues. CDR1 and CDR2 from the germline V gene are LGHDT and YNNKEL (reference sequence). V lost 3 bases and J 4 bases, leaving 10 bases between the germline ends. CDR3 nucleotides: TGTGCCAGCAGCCAGCAACGGGGGGGGGCCAACGTCCTGACTTTC. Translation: CASSQQRGGANVLTF.